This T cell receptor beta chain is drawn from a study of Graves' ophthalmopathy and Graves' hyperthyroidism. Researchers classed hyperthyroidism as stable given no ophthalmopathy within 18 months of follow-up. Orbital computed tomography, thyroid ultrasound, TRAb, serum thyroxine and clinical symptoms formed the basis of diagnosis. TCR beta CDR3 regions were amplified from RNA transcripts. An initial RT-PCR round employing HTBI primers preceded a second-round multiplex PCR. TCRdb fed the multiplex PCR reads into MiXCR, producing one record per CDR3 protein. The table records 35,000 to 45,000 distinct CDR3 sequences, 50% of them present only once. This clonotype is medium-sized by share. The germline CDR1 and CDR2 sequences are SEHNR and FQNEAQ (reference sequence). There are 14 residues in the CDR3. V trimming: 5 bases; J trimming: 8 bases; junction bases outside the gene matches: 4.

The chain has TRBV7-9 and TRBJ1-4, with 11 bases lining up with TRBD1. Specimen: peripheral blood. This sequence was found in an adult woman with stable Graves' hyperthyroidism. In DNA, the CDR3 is TGTGCCAGCAGCAAGGACAGGGGGCGCGAAAAACTGTTTTTT. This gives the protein CASSKDRGREKLFF.